A single sample gave rise to the 12 T cell receptor beta chains below, sequenced in a study of T cell changes during pregnancy in multiple sclerosis. Sequencing was performed with immunoSEQ multiplex PCR; in TCRdb, only in-frame clones are kept and a portion is missing. The repertoire holds more than 55,000 clones, with about 93% as singletons. The material was peripheral blood, obtained in the first trimester of pregnancy. These TCRs come from a female donor in good health, enrolled as a control in a pregnancy study.

This clone was seen just once. This chain links TRBV7-9 with TRBJ2-3; TRBD1 agrees at 7 bases. Germline CDR1 SEHNR, CDR2 FQNEAQ (reference sequence). The CDR3 has 18 residues. Unmatched junction bases numbered 11, after V lost 0 bases and J lost 2 bases. DNA for the CDR3: TGTGCCAGCAGCTTAGCGCTATCGGCAGGGGGATTCACAGATACGCAGTATTTT. It specifies CASSLALSAGGFTDTQYF. The whole variable domain, filled in from reference TRBV7-9 and TRBJ2-3, reads DTGVSQNPRHKITKRGQNVTFRCDPISEHNRLYWYRQTLGQGPEFLTYFQNEAQLEKSRLLSDRFSAERPKGSFSTLEIQRTEQGDSAMYLCASSLALSAGGFTDTQYFGPGTRLTVL.

Remarks on this clone: One junction end does not reproduce the germline sequence, and a read error may be involved. This chain connects TRBV7-7 to TRBJ2-1, with 8 positions matching TRBD1. The CDR3 sequence is 13 residues long. Per the germline V gene, CDR1 is SSHAT and CDR2 is FNYEAQ (reference sequence). The CDR3 here is CASSLRQGNEQFF. The CDR3 DNA sequence: TGTGCTAGCAGCTTACGACAGGGGAATGAGCAGTTCTTC.

This sequence joins TRBV2 and TRBJ2-2; TRBD2 matches at 7 bases. This CDR3 has 13 residues. CDR1 and CDR2 from the germline V gene are SNHLY and FYNNEI. The junction had 7 bases not matched to a gene; V was cut back by 9 bases and J by 6 bases. The CDR3 loop is CASPWTSPGELFF. CDR3 in DNA: TGTGCCAGTCCCTGGACTAGTCCCGGGGAGCTGTTTTTT.

This chain joins TRBV29-1 and TRBJ1-4, with TRBD1 identical over 8 bases. After removal of 7 bases from V and 2 bases from J, the junction contained 12 bases not matched to a gene. The CDR3 is 16 amino acids. CDR1 and CDR2 (germline): SQVTM, ANQGSEA. CDR3 bases: TGCAGCGCTGCCTCGACAGGGGAATGTACTAATGAAAAACTGTTTTTT. Protein sequence: CSAASTGECTNEKLFF.

The chain uses TRBV19 and TRBJ2-1; TRBD2 might be the D (5 bases). CDR1 and CDR2 from the germline V gene are LNHDA and SQIVND (reference sequence). Trimming removed 11 bases at V and 6 bases at J, with 20 bases between. The CDR3 sequence is 14 residues long. The CDR3 sequence is CASNGVLAGNEQFF. CDR3 DNA: TGTGCCTCAAATGGGGTGCTAGCTGGCAATGAGCAGTTCTTC.

The chain recombines TRBV5-1 with TRBJ1-2; TRBD1 matches 8 bases. The CDR3 totals 14 residues. With V trimmed by 0 bases and J by 8 bases, 6 bases remained unmatched. The V gene's germline CDR1 is SGHRS and CDR2 YFSETQ. CDR3 sequence reads: CASSLAGQGSGYTF. The CDR3 nucleotides are TGCGCCAGCAGCTTGGCCGGACAGGGATCCGGCTACACCTTC.

The CDR3, as DNA: TGTGCCAGCAGCCTAGACCTACATCAGCCCCAGCATTTT. Amino acids: CASSLDLHQPQHF. V and J are TRBV14 and TRBJ1-5; unclear D gene. Trimming left V 4 bases short and J 5 bases short, with 9 bases between. The germline V gene encodes CDR1 SGHDN and CDR2 FVKESK. The CDR3 is 13 amino acids. The full variable domain, its missing parts supplied by reference TRBV14 and TRBJ1-5, is EAGVTQFPSHSVIEKGQTVTLRCDPISGHDNLYWYRRVMGKEIKFLLHFVKESKQDESGMPNNRFLAERTGGTYSTLKVQPAELEDSGVYFCASSLDLHQPQHFGDGTRLSIL.

This clone has just one count. This rearrangement joins TRBV27 to TRBJ2-7, with D maybe TRBD2 (6 bases). This CDR3 spans 13 amino acids. CDR1 and CDR2 (germline): MNHEY, SMNVEV (reference sequence). Trimming took off 0 bases at V and 11 bases at J, with 14 bases between the two ends. For the CDR3, the DNA is TGTGCCAGCAGTTTATCGTCGAGGGGAGGAAAGTACTTC. This sequence encodes CASSLSSRGGKYF.

This rearrangement joins TRBV7-2 to TRBJ2-3; 10 nucleotides agree with TRBD2. The germline CDR1 and CDR2 sequences are SGHTA and FQGNSA. The CDR3 consists of 17 residues. V lost 2 bases and J lost 3; bases outside the gene matches: 8. Written as DNA, the CDR3 is TGTGCCAGCAGCTTAAGCGGGAGGGCCTACAAGACAGATACGCAGTATTTT. Amino acid sequence: CASSLSGRAYKTDTQYF.

The chain is built from TRBV30 and TRBJ1-2; a weak D match, TRBD1 (6 bases). The germline V gene encodes CDR1 GTSNPN and CDR2 SVGIG (reference sequence). The CDR3 consists of 13 residues. V shed 3 bases and J shed 3 bases, with 11 bases lying between them. The CDR3 loop reads CAWSRDTYYGYTF. The DNA for the CDR3 is TGTGCCTGGAGCCGGGACACCTACTATGGCTACACCTTC.

J is TRBJ2-3 and V is TRBV5-1, with 9 bases that match TRBD2. The CDR3 has 17 amino acids. Germline loops: CDR1 SGHRS, CDR2 YFSETQ. With 0 bases clipped from V and 0 bases from J, the junction kept 5 bases outside the gene matches. The CDR3: CASSLEILAGSTDTQYF. The CDR3 region has the DNA TGCGCCAGCAGCTTGGAGATCCTAGCGGGAAGCACAGATACGCAGTATTTT. Full variable domain (missing parts from reference TRBV5-1 and TRBJ2-3): KAGVTQTPRYLIKTRGQQVTLSCSPISGHRSVSWYQQTPGQGLQFLFEYFSETQRNKGNFPGRFSGRQFSNSRSEMNVSTLELGDSALYLCASSLEILAGSTDTQYFGPGTRLTVL.

The CDR3 loop reads CASSDQAGTTWQYF. In DNA, the CDR3 is TGTGCCAGCAGTGATCAGGCGGGGACGACTTGGCAGTACTTC. The chain is built from TRBV2 and TRBJ2-7, with D possibly TRBD2 on 6 matching bases. CDR1 SNHLY and CDR2 FYNNEI come from the germline V gene. The ends were cut back, 3 bases at V and 9 bases at J, with 18 bases in the middle. This CDR3 comprises 14 residues.